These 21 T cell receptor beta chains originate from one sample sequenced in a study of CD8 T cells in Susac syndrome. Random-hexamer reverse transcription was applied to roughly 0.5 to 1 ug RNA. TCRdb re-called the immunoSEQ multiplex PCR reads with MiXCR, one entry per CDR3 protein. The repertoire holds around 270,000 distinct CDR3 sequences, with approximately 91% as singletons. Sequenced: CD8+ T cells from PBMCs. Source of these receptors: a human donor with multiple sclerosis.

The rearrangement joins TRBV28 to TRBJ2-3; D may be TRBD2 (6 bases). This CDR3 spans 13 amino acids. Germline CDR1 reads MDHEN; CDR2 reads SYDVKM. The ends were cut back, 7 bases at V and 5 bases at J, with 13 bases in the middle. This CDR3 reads CASNDLGGDTQYF. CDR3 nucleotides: TGTGCCAGCAACGACCTCGGGGGAGATACGCAGTATTTT.

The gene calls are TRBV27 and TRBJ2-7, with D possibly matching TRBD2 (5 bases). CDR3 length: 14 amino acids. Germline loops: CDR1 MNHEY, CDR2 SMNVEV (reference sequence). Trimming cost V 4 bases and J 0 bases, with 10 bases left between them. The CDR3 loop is CASSSRGLSYEQYF. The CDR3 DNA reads TGTGCCAGCAGTTCCCGAGGGCTCTCCTACGAGCAGTACTTC.

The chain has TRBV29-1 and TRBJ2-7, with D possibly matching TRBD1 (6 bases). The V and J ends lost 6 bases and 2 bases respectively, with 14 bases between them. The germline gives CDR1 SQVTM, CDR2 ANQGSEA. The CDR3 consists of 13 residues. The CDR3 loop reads CSVFEGVAYEQYF. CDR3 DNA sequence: TGCAGCGTGTTCGAGGGGGTGGCCTACGAGCAGTACTTC.

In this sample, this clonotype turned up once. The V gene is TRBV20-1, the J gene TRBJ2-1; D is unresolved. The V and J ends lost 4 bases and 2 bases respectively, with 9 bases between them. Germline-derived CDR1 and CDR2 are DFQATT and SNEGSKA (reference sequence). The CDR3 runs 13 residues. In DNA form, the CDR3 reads TGCAGTGCTACTCGACGGGCCTACAATGAGCAGTTCTTC. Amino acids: CSATRRAYNEQFF.

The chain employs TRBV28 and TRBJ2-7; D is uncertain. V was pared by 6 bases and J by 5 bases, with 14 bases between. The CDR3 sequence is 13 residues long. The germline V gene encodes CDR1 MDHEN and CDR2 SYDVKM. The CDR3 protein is CASRKTPNHEQYF. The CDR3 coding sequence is TGTGCCAGCAGGAAGACTCCGAACCACGAGCAGTACTTC.

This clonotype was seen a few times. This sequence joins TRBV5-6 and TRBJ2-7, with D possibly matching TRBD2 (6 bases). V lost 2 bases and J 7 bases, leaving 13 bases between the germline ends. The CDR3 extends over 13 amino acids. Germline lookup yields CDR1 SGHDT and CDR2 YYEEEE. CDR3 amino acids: CASSFSGVEEQYF. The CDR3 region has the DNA TGTGCCAGCAGCTTTTCGGGGGTTGAGGAGCAGTACTTC.

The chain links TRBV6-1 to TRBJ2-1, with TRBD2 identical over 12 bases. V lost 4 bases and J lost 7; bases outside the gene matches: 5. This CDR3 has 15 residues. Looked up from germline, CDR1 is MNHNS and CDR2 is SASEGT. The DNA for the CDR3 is TGTGCCAGCAGTGGAGAACTAGCGGGAGGTAATGAGCAGTTCTTC. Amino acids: CASSGELAGGNEQFF.

Written as DNA, the CDR3 is TGCGCCAGCCAACCATCAGGGGGCTCCTACAATGAGCAGTTCTTC. Its translation: CASQPSGGSYNEQFF. V is TRBV5-1 and J is TRBJ2-1, with 7 positions matching TRBD1. CDR1 and CDR2 (germline): SGHRS, YFSETQ. This CDR3 is built from 15 residues. After removal of 7 bases from V and 0 bases from J, the junction contained 7 bases not matched to a gene.

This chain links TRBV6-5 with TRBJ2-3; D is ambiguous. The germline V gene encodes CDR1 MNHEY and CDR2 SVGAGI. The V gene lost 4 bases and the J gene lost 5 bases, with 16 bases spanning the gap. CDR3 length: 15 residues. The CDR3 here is CASSLTDLRRDTQYF. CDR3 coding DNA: TGTGCCAGCAGTTTAACGGACCTTAGGCGAGATACGCAGTATTTT.

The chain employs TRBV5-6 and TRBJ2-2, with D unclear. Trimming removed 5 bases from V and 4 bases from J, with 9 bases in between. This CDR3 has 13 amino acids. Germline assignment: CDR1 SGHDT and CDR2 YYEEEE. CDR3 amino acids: CASSSIGTGELFF. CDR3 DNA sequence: TGTGCCAGCAGTTCGATCGGCACCGGGGAGCTGTTTTTT.

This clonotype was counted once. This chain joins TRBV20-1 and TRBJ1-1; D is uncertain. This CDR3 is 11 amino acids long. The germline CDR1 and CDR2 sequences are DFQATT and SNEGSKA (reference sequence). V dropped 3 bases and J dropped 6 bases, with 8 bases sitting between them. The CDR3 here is CSARYGAEAFF. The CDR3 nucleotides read TGCAGTGCTAGGTATGGGGCTGAAGCTTTCTTT.

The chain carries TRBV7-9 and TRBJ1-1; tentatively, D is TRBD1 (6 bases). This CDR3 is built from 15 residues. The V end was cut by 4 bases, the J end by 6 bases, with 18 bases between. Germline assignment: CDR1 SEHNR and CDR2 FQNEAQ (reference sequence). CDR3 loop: CASSSDSARKAEAFF. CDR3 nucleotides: TGTGCCAGCAGCTCGGACAGTGCCAGGAAGGCTGAAGCTTTCTTT.

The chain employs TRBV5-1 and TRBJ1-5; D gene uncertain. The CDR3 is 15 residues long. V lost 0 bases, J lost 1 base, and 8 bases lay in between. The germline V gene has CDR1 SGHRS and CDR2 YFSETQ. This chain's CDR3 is CASSLVPDSNQPQHF. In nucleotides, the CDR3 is TGCGCCAGCAGCTTGGTACCAGACAGCAATCAGCCCCAGCATTTT.

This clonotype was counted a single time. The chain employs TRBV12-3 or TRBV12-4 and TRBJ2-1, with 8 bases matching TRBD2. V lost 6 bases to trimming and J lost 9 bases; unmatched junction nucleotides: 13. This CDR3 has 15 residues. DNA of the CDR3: TGTGCCAGCAGAGCGACCGGGACTAGAGTTAGTGAGCAGTTCTTC. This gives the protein CASRATGTRVSEQFF.

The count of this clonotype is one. CDR3 residues: CASSFSGGQTIYEQYF. The CDR3 region has the DNA TGTGCCAGCAGTTTTTCTGGGGGCCAAACAATCTACGAGCAGTACTTC. V gene TRBV28 combines with J gene TRBJ2-7; a possible D gene is TRBD1 (6 bases). V lost 3 bases to trimming and J lost 3 bases, with 18 bases between them. Per the germline V gene, CDR1 is MDHEN and CDR2 is SYDVKM. The CDR3 runs to 16 residues.

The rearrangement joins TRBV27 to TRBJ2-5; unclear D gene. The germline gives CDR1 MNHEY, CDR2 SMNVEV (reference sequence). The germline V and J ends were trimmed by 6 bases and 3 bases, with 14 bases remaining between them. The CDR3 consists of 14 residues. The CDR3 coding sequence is TGTGCCAGCAGCCCGCGTTGGCAAAAAGAGACCCAGTACTTC. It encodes CASSPRWQKETQYF.

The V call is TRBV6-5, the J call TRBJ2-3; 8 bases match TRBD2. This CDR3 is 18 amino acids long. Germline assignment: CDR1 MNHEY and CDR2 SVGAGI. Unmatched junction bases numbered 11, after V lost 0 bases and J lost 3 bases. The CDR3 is CASSYSESSGSKTDTQYF. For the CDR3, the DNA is TGTGCCAGCAGTTACTCAGAGTCGAGCGGGAGTAAGACAGATACGCAGTATTTT.

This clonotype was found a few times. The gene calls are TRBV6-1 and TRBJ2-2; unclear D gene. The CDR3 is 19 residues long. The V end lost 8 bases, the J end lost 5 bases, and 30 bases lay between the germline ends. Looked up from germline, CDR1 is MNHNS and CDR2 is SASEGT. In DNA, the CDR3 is TGTGCCAGCCTCACGAGGCAGTCAGTAACGGGCATTGTTACCGGGGAGCTGTTTTTT. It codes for CASLTRQSVTGIVTGELFF.

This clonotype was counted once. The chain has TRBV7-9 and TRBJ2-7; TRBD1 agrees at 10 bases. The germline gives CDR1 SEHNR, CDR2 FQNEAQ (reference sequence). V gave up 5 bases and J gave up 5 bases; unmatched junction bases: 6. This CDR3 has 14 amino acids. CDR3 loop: CASSHRDRGHEQYF. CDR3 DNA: TGTGCCAGCAGCCACCGGGACAGGGGTCACGAGCAGTACTTC. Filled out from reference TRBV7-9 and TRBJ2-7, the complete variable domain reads DTGVSQNPRHKITKRGQNVTFRCDPISEHNRLYWYRQTLGQGPEFLTYFQNEAQLEKSRLLSDRFSAERPKGSFSTLEIQRTEQGDSAMYLCASSHRDRGHEQYFGPGTRLTVT.

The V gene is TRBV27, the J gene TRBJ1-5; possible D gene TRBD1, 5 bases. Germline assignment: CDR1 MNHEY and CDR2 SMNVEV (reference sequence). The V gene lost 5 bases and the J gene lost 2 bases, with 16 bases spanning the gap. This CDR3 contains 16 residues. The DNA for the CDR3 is TGTGCCAGCAGTCAACTGGGGGGAACGGGCAATCAGCCCCAGCATTTT. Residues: CASSQLGGTGNQPQHF.

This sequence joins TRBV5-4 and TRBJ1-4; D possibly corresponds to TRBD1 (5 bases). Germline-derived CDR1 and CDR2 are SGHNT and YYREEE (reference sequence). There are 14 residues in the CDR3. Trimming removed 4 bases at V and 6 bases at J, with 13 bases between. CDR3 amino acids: CASSPGLDDEKLFF. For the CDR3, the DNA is TGTGCCAGCAGCCCGGGGCTAGATGATGAAAAACTGTTTTTT.